The 5 T cell receptor beta chains listed next were all sequenced from one sample in a study of blood T cell repertoires in COVID-19 (dated by TCRdb to the early 2020s). Libraries were constructed by the immunoSEQ multiplex PCR assay. In its TCRdb copy, this immuneACCESS table keeps in-frame sequences only and misses some clones. Where compared with another copy, unresolved V genes explain less than half of these, and the others have no known cause. In this sample the table shows just under 60,000 clones, around 80% of which occur a single time. The ten largest clones represent approximately 12% of the sample. Material: peripheral blood. The source of these receptors is a man older than 75 with acute or convalescent COVID-19.

The genes are TRBV11-3 and TRBJ1-2; D unresolved. The CDR3 has 14 amino acids. From germline, CDR1 is SGHNT and CDR2 YENEEA. Trimming removed 2 bases from V and 0 bases from J, with 7 bases in between. This CDR3 is CASSLSGTNYGYTF. The CDR3 coding sequence is TGTGCCAGCAGCTTAAGTGGCACTAACTATGGCTACACCTTC.

The chain employs TRBV29-1 and TRBJ1-2; D is possibly TRBD1 (5 bases). The CDR3 spans 13 residues. CDR1 and CDR2 (germline): SQVTM, ANQGSEA. Trimming took off 3 bases at V and 8 bases at J, with 16 bases between the two ends. The CDR3 sequence: CSVDGGISMGYTF. For the CDR3, the DNA is TGCAGCGTTGACGGGGGAATCAGTATGGGCTACACCTTC.

This clone was seen a few times. J is TRBJ2-1 and V is TRBV2, with no clear D. This CDR3 spans 13 amino acids. Germline V gene data show CDR1 as SNHLY and CDR2 as FYNNEI. Trimming removed 4 bases from V and 1 base from J, with 5 bases in between. The CDR3 region is CASSGQSYNEQFF. The CDR3 DNA is TGTGCCAGCAGTGGGCAGTCCTACAATGAGCAGTTCTTC.

This clone was counted between two and nine times. The rearrangement uses TRBV5-4 and TRBJ2-2; D ambiguous. V was cut by 5 bases and J by 5 bases, with 13 bases left in between. The CDR3 is 14 amino acids. Looked up from germline, CDR1 is SGHNT and CDR2 is YYREEE (reference sequence). CDR3 coding DNA: TGTGCCAGCAGTATATCGCAGGCAACCGGGGAGCTGTTTTTT. Residues: CASSISQATGELFF.

CDR3 amino acids: CASSFSSGGPSDEQYF. CDR3 DNA sequence: TGTGCCAGCAGCTTCTCTAGCGGGGGGCCCTCAGACGAGCAGTACTTC. The rearrangement joins TRBV7-9 to TRBJ2-7, with TRBD2 identical over 11 bases. After removal of 3 bases from V and 5 bases from J, the junction contained 9 bases not matched to a gene. Germline V gives CDR1 SEHNR, CDR2 FQNEAQ (reference sequence). The CDR3 is 16 amino acids.